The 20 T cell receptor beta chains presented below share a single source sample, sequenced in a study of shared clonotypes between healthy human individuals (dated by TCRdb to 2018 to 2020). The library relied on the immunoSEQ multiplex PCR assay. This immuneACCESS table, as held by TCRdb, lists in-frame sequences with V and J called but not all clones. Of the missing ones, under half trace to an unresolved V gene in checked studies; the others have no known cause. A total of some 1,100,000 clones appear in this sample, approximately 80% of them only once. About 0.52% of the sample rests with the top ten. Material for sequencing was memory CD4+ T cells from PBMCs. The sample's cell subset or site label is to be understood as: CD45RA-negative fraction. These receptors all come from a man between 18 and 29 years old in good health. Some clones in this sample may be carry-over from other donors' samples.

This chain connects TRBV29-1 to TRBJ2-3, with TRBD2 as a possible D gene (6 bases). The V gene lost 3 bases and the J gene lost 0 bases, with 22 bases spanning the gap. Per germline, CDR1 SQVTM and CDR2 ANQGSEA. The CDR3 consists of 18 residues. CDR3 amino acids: CSVEAGGLVSGSTDTQYF. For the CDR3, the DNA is TGCAGCGTTGAGGCCGGAGGTTTGGTTAGCGGTAGCACAGATACGCAGTATTTT.

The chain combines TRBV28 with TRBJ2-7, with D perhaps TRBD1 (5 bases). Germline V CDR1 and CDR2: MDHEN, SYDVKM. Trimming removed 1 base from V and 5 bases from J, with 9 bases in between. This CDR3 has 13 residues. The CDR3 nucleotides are TGTGCCAGCAGTTTATACAGACAGAACGAGCAGTACTTC. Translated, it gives CASSLYRQNEQYF.

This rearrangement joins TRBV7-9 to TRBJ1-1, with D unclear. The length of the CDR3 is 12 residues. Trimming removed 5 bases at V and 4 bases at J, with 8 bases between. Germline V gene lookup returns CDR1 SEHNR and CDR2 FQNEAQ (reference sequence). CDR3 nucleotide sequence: TGTGCCAGCAGCCCCCATGGCACTGAAGCTTTCTTT. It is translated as CASSPHGTEAFF.

The CDR3 DNA sequence: TGTGCCAGCAGCTTAGCGGGAGTAGGCACAGATACGCAGTATTTT. Translated: CASSLAGVGTDTQYF. V is TRBV11-2 and J is TRBJ2-3; possible D gene TRBD2, 6 bases. This CDR3 has 15 amino acids. CDR1 is SGHAT, CDR2 FQNNGV, per germline. Trimming took 1 base from V and 1 from J, leaving 9 bases between them.

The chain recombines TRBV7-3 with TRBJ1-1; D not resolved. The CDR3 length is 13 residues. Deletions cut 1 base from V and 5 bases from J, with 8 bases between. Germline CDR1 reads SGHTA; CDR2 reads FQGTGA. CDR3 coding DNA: TGTGCCAGCAGCTTAAGGTCCGGGACTGAAGCTTTCTTT. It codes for CASSLRSGTEAFF.

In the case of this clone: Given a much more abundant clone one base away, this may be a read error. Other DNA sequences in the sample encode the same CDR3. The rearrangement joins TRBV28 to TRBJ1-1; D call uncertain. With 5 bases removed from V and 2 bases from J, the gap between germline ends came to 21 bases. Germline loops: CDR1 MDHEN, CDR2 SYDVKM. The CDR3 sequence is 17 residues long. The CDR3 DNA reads TGTGCCAGCAGTCCATCCCACTTATCAGGCTTAAACACTGAAGCTTTCTTT. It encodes CASSPSHLSGLNTEAFF.

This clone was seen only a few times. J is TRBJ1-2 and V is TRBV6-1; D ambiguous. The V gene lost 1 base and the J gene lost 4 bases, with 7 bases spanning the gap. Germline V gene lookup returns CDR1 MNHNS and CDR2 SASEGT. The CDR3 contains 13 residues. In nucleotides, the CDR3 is TGTGCCAGCAGTGAAGGGGAGGGCTATGGCTACACCTTC. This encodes CASSEGEGYGYTF.

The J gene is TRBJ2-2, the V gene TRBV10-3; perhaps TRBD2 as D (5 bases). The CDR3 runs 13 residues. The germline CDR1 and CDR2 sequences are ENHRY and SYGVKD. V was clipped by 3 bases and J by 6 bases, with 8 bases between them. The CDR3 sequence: CAISEGSPGELFF. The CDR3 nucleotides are TGTGCCATCAGTGAAGGGAGTCCCGGGGAGCTGTTTTTT.

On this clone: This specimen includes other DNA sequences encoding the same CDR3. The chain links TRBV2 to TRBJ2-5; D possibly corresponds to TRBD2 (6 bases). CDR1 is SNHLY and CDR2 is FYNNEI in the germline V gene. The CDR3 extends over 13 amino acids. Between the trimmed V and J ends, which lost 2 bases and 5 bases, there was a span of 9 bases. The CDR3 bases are TGTGCCAGCAGTGAACGGGAGAGGGAGACCCAGTACTTC. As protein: CASSERERETQYF.

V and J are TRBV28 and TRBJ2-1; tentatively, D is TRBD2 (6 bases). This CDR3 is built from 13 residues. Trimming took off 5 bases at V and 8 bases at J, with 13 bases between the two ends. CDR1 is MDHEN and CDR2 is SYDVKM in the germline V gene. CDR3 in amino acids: CASSAGTDHEQFF. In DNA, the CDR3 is TGTGCCAGCAGTGCCGGGACTGACCATGAGCAGTTCTTC.

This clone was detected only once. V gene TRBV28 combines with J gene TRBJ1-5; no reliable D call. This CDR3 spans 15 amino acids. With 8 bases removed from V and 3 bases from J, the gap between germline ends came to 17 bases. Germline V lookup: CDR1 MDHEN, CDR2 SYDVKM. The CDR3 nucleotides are TGTGCCAGCCCCCCTCAGCGCGGAGTCAATCAGCCCCAGCATTTT. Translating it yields CASPPQRGVNQPQHF. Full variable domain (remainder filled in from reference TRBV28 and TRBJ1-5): DVKVTQSSRYLVKRTGEKVFLECVQDMDHENMFWYRQDPGLGLRLIYFSYDVKMKEKGDIPEGYSVSREKKERFSLILESASTNQTSMYLCASPPQRGVNQPQHFGDGTRLSIL.

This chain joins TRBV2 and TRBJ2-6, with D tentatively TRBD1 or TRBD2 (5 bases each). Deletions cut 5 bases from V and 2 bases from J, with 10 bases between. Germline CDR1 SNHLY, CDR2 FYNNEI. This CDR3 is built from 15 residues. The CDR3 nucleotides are TGTGCCAGCAGTCAACAGGAGGCTGGGGCCAACGTCCTGACTTTC. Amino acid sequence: CASSQQEAGANVLTF.

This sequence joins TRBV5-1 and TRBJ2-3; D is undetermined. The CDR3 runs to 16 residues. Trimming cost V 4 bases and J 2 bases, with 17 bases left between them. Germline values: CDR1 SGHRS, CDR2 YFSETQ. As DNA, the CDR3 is TGCGCCAGCAGCGCAACCTTCTCCCCAACCACAGATACGCAGTATTTT. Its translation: CASSATFSPTTDTQYF. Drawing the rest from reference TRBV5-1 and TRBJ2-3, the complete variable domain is KAGVTQTPRYLIKTRGQQVTLSCSPISGHRSVSWYQQTPGQGLQFLFEYFSETQRNKGNFPGRFSGRQFSNSRSEMNVSTLELGDSALYLCASSATFSPTTDTQYFGPGTRLTVL.

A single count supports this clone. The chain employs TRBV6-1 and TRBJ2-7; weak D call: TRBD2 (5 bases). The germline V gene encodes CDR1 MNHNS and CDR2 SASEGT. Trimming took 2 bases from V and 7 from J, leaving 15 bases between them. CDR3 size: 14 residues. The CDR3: CASSESGYGSEQYF. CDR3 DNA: TGTGCCAGCAGTGAATCGGGGTACGGTTCTGAGCAGTACTTC.

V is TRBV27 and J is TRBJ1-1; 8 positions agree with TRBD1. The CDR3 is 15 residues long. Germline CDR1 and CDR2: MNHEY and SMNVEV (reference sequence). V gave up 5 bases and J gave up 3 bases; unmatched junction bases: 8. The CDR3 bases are TGTGCCAGCAGTCCGTTCAGGGGGCGAGACACTGAAGCTTTCTTT. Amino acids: CASSPFRGRDTEAFF.

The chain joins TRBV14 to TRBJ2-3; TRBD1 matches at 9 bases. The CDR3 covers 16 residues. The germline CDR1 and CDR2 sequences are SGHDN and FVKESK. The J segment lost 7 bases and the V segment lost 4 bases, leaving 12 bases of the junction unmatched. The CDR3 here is CASSLMTGGIVNTQYF. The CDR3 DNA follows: TGTGCCAGCAGCCTAATGACAGGGGGAATCGTGAATACGCAGTATTTT.

The CDR3 nucleotides read TGTGCCTGGAGTGTACAAGCCGGGGAGCTGTTTTTT. The encoded protein is CAWSVQAGELFF. The chain carries TRBV30 and TRBJ2-2; D uncertain. Trimming shortened V by 0 bases and J by 6 bases, and 5 bases separated the two germline ends. CDR1 is GTSNPN and CDR2 is SVGIG in the germline V gene (reference sequence). The CDR3 runs to 12 residues.

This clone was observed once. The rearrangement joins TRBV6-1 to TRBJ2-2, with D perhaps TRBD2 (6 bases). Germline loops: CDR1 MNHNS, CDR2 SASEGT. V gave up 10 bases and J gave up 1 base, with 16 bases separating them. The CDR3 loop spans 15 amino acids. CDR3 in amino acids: CATPKRRENTGELFF. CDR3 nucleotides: TGTGCCACCCCGAAGCGGCGGGAGAACACCGGGGAGCTGTTTTTT.

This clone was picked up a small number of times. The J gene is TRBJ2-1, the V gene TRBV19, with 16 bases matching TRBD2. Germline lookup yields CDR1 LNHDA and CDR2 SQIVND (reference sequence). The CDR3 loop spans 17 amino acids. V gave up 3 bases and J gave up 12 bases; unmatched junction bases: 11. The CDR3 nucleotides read TGTGCCAGTAGTATTGTCCCGGGACTAGCGGGAGGGCCGTGGCAGTTCTTC. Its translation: CASSIVPGLAGGPWQFF. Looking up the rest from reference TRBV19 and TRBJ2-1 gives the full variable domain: DGGITQSPKYLFRKEGQNVTLSCEQNLNHDAMYWYRQDPGQGLRLIYYSQIVNDFQKGDIAEGYSVSREKKESFPLTVTSAQKNPTAFYLCASSIVPGLAGGPWQFFGPGTRLTVL.

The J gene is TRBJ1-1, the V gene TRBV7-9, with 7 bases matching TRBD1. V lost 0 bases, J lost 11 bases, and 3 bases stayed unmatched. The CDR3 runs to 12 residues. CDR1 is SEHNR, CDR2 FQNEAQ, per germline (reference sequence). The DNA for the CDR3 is TGTGCCAGCAGCTTAGCCGACAGGGCCGCTTTCTTT. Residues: CASSLADRAAFF.